The entry below gives a single TCR beta chain sequence along with its context. This sample was included in a study of cytomegalovirus exposure and HLA in healthy donors. Libraries were prepared by immunoSEQ multiplex PCR; TCRdb keeps only in-frame clonotypes and omits some of them. Of roughly 95,000 clones in the sample, roughly 85% were seen once. The origin of this receptor is a man aged 18 to 30 in good health and CMV-seropositive. Input material: PBMCs.

CDR3 protein: CASSTRDYGNEQFF. CDR3 in DNA: TGTGCCAGCAGTACCAGGGACTACGGAAATGAGCAGTTCTTC. V and J are TRBV28 and TRBJ2-1; TRBD2 agrees at 7 bases. This CDR3 comprises 14 residues. V lost 5 bases to trimming and J lost 7 bases; unmatched junction nucleotides: 8. CDR1 and CDR2 (germline): MDHEN, SYDVKM.